This T cell receptor beta chain was recovered during a study of blood T cells in healthy people across ages. This clonotype was seen only a few times. Its specificity is not known. The CDR3 has 14 amino acids. Germline CDR1 is SQVTM and CDR2 is ANQGSEA. Study findings and constraints: Without sorted subsets, naive and antigen-experienced compartments could not be conclusively compared. Long-lived donors exceeded aged donors in naive CD4+ cells and diversity.

Using a J-beta primer mix together with a sample-barcoded 5' primer, a second PCR was run for about 7 to 12 cycles. TCRdb reprocessed the 5' RACE reads with MiXCR, giving one entry per CDR3 protein. Of more than 900,000 distinct CDR3 sequences in the sample, approximately 26% were seen once. Separately, the same data were catalogued under a study of T cells of mothers and their children.

The sequencing sample was made of blood. This sequence originates from a girl aged 2-15 years in good health. V and J are TRBV29-1 and TRBJ2-5, with D perhaps matching TRBD1 or TRBD2 (5 bases each). The last part of the DNA fits TRBJ2-1 better; the J call may be wrong. CDR3 sequence reads: CSAGWGMWANEQFF. DNA for the CDR3: TGCAGCGCCGGTTGGGGGATGTGGGCCAATGAGCAGTTCTTC.